This T cell receptor (beta chain) was documented in a study of blood T cell repertoires in COVID-19. V gave up 4 bases and J gave up 0 bases, with 12 bases separating them. CDR1 is GTSNPN, CDR2 SVGIG, per germline (reference sequence). The CDR3 consists of 14 residues. Using immunoSEQ multiplex PCR, the repertoire was profiled, and TCRdb retains in-frame clones only, with some absent. The sample has some 38,000 clones, approximately 80% seen once; the top ten hold 10%. V and J are TRBV30 and TRBJ1-1, with a weak D call TRBD1 (6 bases). The TCR comes from a man in his 60s in a cohort sampled during active COVID-19. The specimen was peripheral blood. The CDR3 region is CAWMRGGMNTEAFF. In nucleotides, the CDR3 is TGTGCCTGGATGAGGGGGGGCATGAACACTGAAGCTTTCTTT.